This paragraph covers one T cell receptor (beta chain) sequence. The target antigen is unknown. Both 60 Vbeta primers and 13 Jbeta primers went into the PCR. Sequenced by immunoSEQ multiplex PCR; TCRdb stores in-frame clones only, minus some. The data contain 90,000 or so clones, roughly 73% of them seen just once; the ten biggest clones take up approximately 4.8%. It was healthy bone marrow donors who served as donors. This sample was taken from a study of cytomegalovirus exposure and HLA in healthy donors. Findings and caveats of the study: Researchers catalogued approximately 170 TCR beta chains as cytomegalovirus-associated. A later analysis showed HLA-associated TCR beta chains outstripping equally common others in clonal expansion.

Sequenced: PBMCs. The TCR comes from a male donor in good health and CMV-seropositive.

CDR3 sequence: CASTPHQNTGELFF. The CDR3 DNA follows: TGTGCCAGCACCCCCCATCAGAACACCGGGGAGCTGTTTTTT. The chain uses TRBV25-1 and TRBJ2-2, with D unclear. V lost 7 bases to trimming and J lost 1 base, with 10 bases between them. This CDR3 contains 14 residues. CDR1 and CDR2 from the germline V gene are MGHDK and SYGVNS.